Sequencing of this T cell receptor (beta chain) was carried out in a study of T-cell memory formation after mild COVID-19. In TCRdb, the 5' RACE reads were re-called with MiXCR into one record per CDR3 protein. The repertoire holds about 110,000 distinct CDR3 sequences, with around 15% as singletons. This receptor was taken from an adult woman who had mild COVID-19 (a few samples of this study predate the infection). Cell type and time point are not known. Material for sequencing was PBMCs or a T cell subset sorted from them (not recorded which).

The CDR3: CSARDVDFSTDTQYF. The CDR3 nucleotides read TGCAGTGCTAGAGATGTCGACTTCTCCACAGATACGCAGTATTTT. V usage is TRBV20-1 and J usage is TRBJ2-3; no clear D. There are 15 residues in the CDR3. Per the germline V gene, CDR1 is DFQATT and CDR2 is SNEGSKA (reference sequence). Trimming stripped 0 bases from V and 2 bases from J, with 12 bases between.